This TCR beta chain was retrieved from a study of T cells after yellow fever vaccination. Study context: Researchers used SMART-Seq v4 Ultra Low Input to prepare fractions that had low cell numbers. General study results and limits: By day 5 rather than day 15, the secondary response had peaked, though it was weaker.

This clonotype was detected ten times or more. Its target is unknown. Germline V lookup: CDR1 MNHEY, CDR2 SVGAGI. The ends lost 0 bases at V and 2 bases at J; junction bases unmatched: 2. The CDR3 runs 15 residues. Production of TCR cDNA was by 5'RACE template switching, which also added a universal primer site and UMIs. TCRdb ran MiXCR on the 5' RACE reads and lists one entry per CDR3 protein. The sample includes under 600,000 distinct CDR3 sequences, roughly 13% of them seen just once. This receptor was obtained from a man aged 25 to 40 who received the YFV17D yellow fever vaccine. The input for sequencing was PBMCs, taken on the day of the yellow fever booster vaccination. The chain links TRBV6-5 to TRBJ2-3, with 7 bases that match TRBD2. The CDR3 protein is CASSYSAGDTDTQYF. CDR3 bases: TGTGCCAGCAGTTACTCGGCGGGAGACACAGATACGCAGTATTTT.